Sequencing of this TCR beta chain was carried out in a study of T cell responses to AZD1222 COVID-19 vaccine. Sequenced by immunoSEQ multiplex PCR; TCRdb stores in-frame clones only, minus some. The table includes some 150,000 clones, approximately 87% detected once. Overall study results and limits: The study identified only six AZD1222 recipients as seropositive at baseline.

Germline V gene data show CDR1 as SGHTA and CDR2 as FQGNSA. The CDR3 is 14 amino acids. The V and J ends lost 4 bases and 0 bases, in that order; junction bases with no gene match: 3. Concerning this clone: The antigen remains unidentified.

This material consisted of peripheral blood, taken 28 days after the second AZD1222 dose. The chain combines TRBV7-2 with TRBJ2-7, with 7 nucleotides matching TRBD2. The TCR originated in an adult who received the AZD1222 COVID-19 vaccine. CDR3 in amino acids: CASSWGGFSYEQYF. In DNA, the CDR3 is TGTGCCAGCAGCTGGGGGGGATTCTCCTACGAGCAGTACTTC.